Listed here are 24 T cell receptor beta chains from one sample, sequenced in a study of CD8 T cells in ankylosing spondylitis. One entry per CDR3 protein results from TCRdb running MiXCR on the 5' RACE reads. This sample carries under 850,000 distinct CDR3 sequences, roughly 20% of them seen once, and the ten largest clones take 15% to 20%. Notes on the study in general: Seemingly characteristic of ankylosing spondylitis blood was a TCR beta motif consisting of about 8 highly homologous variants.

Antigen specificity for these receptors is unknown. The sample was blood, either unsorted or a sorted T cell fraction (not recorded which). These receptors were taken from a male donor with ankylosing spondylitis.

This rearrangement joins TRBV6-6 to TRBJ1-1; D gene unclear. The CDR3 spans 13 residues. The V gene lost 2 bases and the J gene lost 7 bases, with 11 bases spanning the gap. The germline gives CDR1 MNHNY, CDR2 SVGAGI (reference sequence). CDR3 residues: CASSYGGRGEAFF. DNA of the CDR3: TGTGCCAGCAGTTACGGCGGGCGCGGTGAAGCTTTCTTT.

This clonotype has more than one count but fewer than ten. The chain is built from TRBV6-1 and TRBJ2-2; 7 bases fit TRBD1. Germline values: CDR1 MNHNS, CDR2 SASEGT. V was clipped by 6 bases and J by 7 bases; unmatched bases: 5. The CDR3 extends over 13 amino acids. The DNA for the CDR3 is TGTGCCAGCAGGAGGCAGGGGGTCGGGGAGCTGTTTTTT. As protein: CASRRQGVGELFF.

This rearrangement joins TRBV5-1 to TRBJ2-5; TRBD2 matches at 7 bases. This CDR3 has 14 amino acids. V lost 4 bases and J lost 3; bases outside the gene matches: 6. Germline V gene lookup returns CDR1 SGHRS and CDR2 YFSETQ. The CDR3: CASSRARGEETQYF. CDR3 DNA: TGCGCCAGCAGCCGTGCCCGGGGGGAAGAGACCCAGTACTTC.

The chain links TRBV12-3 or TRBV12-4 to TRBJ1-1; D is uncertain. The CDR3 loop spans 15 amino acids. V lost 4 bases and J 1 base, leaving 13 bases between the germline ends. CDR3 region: CASSSTTPGNTEAFF. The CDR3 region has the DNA TGTGCCAGCAGTTCAACGACGCCGGGGAACACTGAAGCTTTCTTT.

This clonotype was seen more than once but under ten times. The CDR3 DNA reads as TGTGCCAGCTCAGCTTTCTCAGGTCGAGGGAACACTGAAGCTTTCTTT. Amino acid sequence: CASSAFSGRGNTEAFF. V is TRBV18 and J is TRBJ1-1; D gene unclear. The V and J ends lost 5 bases and 1 base respectively, with 17 bases between them. Per the germline V gene, CDR1 is KGHSH and CDR2 is LQKENI. The CDR3 is made up of 16 amino acids.

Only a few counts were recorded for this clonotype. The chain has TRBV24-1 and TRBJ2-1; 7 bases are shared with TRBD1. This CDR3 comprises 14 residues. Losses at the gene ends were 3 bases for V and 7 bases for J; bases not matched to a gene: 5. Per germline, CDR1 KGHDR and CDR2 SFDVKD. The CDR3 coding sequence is TGTGCCACCAGTGATCCCACGACAGGGAATGAGCAGTTCTTC. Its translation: CATSDPTTGNEQFF.

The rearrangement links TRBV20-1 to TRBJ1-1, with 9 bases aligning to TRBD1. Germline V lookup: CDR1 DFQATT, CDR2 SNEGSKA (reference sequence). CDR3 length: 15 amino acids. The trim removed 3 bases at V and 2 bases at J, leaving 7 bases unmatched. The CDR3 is CSARDRGRGNTEAFF. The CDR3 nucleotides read TGCAGTGCTAGGGACAGGGGACGCGGAAACACTGAAGCTTTCTTT.

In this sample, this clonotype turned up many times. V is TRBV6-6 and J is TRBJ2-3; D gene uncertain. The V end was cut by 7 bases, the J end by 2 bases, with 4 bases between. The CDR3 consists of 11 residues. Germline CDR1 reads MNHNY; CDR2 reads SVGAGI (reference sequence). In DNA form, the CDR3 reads TGTGCCAGCAAAGTCACAGATACGCAGTATTTT. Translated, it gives CASKVTDTQYF.

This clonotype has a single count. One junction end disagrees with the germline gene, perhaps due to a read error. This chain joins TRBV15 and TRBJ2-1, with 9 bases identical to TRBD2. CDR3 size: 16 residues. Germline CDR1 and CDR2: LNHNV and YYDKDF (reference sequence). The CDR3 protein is CTTSRGGGGGDNEQFF. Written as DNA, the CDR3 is TGTACCACCAGCAGAGGGGGTGGCGGGGGGGACAATGAGCAGTTCTTC.

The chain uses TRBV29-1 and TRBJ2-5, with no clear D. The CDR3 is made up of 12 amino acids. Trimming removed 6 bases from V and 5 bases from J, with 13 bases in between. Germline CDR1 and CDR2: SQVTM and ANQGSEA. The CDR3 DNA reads TGCAGCGTGTTGTCCCCGGCCGAGACCCAGTACTTC. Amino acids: CSVLSPAETQYF.

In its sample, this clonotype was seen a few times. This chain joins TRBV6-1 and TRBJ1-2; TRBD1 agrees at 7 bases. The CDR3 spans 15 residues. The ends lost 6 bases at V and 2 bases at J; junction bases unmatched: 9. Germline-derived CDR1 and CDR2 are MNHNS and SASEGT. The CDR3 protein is CASRRDREPNYGYTF. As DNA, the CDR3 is TGTGCCAGCAGGCGAGACAGGGAACCAAACTATGGCTACACCTTC.

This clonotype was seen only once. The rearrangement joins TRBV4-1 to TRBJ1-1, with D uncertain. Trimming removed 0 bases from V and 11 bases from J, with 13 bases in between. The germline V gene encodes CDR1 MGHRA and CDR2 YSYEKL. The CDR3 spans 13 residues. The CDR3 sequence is CASSQEVTTVAFF. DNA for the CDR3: TGCGCCAGCAGCCAAGAAGTGACAACCGTCGCTTTCTTT.

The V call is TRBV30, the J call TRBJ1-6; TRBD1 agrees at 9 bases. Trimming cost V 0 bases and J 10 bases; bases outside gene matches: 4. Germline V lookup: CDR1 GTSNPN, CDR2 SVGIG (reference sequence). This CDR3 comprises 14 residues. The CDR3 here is CAWSVGTGQSPLHF. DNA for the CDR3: TGTGCCTGGAGTGTTGGGACAGGGCAGTCACCCCTCCACTTT.

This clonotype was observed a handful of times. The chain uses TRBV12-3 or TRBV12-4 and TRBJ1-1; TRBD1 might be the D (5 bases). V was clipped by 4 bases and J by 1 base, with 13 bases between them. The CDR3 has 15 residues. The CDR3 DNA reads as TGTGCCAGCAGTTCGACAGAAAAGAAGAACACTGAAGCTTTCTTT. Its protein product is CASSSTEKKNTEAFF.

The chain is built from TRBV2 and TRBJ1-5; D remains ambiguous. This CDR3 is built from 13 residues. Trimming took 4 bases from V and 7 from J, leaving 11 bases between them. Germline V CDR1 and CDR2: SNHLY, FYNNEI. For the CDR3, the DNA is TGTGCCAGCAGTGTTACCGAGAGGCAGCCCCAGCATTTT. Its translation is CASSVTERQPQHF.

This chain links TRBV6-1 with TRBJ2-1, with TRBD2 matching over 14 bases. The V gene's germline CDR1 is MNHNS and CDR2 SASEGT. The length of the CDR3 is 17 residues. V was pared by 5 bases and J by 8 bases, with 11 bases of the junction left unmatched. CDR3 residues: CASSNRGTSGRSDEQFF. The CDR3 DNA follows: TGTGCCAGCAGTAATCGCGGGACTAGCGGGAGATCCGATGAGCAGTTCTTC.

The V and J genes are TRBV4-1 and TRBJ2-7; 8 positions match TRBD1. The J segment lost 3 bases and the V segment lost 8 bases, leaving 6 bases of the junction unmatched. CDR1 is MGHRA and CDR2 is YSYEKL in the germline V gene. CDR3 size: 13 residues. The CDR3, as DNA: TGCGCCAGCGGAACAGGGGGTGTCTACGAGCAGTACTTC. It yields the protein CASGTGGVYEQYF.

This chain's CDR3 is CASSFAGDSYEQYF. CDR3 bases: TGTGCCAGCAGTTTTGCAGGGGATAGCTACGAGCAGTACTTC. The rearrangement links TRBV27 to TRBJ2-7; D is possibly TRBD1 (6 bases). V lost 3 bases, J lost 3 bases, and 12 bases lay in between. There are 14 residues in the CDR3. Germline assignment: CDR1 MNHEY and CDR2 SMNVEV (reference sequence).

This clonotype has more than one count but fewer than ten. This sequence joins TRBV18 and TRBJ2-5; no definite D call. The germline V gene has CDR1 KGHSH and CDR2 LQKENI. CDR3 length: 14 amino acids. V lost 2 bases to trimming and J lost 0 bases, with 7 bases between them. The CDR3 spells CASSPDPYQETQYF. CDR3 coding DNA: TGTGCCAGCTCACCAGACCCGTACCAAGAGACCCAGTACTTC.

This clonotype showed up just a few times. CDR3 sequence (DNA): TGTGCCACCAGCAGGACAGTAACCTACGAGCAGTACTTC. Protein product: CATSRTVTYEQYF. V gene TRBV15 combines with J gene TRBJ2-7, with a possible D match to TRBD1 (5 bases). CDR3 length equals 13 residues. V lost 3 bases and J 2 bases, leaving 8 bases between the germline ends. Per the germline V gene, CDR1 is LNHNV and CDR2 is YYDKDF (reference sequence).

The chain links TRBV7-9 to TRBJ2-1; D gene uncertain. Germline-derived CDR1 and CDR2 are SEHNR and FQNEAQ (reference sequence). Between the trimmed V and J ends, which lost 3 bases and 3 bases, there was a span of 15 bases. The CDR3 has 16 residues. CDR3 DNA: TGTGCCAGCAGCTTCCTTTCGCCCGAATTCTACAATGAGCAGTTCTTC. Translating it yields CASSFLSPEFYNEQFF.

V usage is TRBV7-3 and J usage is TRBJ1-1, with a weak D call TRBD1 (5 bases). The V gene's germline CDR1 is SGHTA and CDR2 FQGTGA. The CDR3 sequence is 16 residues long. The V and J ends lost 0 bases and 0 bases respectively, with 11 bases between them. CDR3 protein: CASSLTGTLMNTEAFF. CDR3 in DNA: TGTGCCAGCAGCTTAACTGGGACTCTCATGAACACTGAAGCTTTCTTT.

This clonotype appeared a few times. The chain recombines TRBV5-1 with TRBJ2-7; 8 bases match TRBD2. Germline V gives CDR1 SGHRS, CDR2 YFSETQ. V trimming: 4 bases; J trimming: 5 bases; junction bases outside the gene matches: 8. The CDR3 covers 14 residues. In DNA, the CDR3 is TGCGCCAGCAGCCCCCGCGGGGGGCTTGACGAGCAGTACTTC. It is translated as CASSPRGGLDEQYF.

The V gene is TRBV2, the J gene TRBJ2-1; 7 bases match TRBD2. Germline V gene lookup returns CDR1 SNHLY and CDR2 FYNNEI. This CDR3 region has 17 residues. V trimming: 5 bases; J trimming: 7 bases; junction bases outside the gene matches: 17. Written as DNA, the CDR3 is TGTGCCAGCAGTCTCCGGGACCGAGGCCGGCGGGGGAATGAGCAGTTCTTC. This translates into CASSLRDRGRRGNEQFF. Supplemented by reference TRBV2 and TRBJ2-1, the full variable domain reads EPEVTQTPSHQVTQMGQEVILRCVPISNHLYFYWYRQILGQKVEFLVSFYNNEISEKSEIFDDQFSVERPDGSNFTLKIRSTKLEDSAMYFCASSLRDRGRRGNEQFFGPGTRLTVL.